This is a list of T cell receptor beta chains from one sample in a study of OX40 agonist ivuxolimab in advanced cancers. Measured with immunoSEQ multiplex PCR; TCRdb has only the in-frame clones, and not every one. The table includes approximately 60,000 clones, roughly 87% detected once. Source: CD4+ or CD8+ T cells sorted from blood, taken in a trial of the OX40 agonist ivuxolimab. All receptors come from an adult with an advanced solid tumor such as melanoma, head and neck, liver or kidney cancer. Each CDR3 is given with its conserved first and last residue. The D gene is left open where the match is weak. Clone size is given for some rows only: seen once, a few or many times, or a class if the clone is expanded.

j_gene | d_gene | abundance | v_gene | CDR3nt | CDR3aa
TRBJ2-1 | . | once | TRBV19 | TGTGCCAGTAGTATGGAAAGGCTTTCCTACAATGAGCAGTTCTTC | CASSMERLSYNEQFF
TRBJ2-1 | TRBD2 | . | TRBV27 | TGTGCCAGCAGACAGACTAGCGGGGGGGCCACGTTGAATGAGCAGTTCTTC | CASRQTSGGATLNEQFF
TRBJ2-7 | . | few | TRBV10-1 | TGCGCCAGCAGTCCTGACAGGCTCTACGAGCAGTACTTC | CASSPDRLYEQYF
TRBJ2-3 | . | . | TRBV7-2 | TGTGCCAGCAGCTTGCAGGGGAGCACAGATACGCAGTATTTT | CASSLQGSTDTQYF
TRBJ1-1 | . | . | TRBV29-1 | TGCAGCGTAGGAAACACTGAAGCTTTCTTT | CSVGNTEAFF
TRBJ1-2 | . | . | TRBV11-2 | TGTGCCAGCAGCTCACCCGGGACGACTGAGGGCTACACCTTC | CASSSPGTTEGYTF
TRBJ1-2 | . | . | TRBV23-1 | TGCGCCAGCAGCCGTGGCAGGGCCTCCTATGGCTACACCTTC | CASSRGRASYGYTF
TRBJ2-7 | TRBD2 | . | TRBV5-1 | TGCGCCAGCAGCTTGGAGGGTAGCGGGGTGAACGAGCAGTACTTC | CASSLEGSGVNEQYF
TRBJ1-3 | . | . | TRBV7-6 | TGTGCCAACGGGCCGGTAGGAAACACCATATATTTT | CANGPVGNTIYF
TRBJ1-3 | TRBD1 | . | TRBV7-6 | TGTGCCAGCAGCTTCAGGGGGTGTGGCTGGGCAGTGGGTGTAGGAAACACCATATATTTT | CASSFRGCGWAVGVGNTIYF
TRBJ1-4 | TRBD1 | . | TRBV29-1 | TGCAGCGTTGACATAAATTGGGGACAGATTTTT | CSVDINWGQIF
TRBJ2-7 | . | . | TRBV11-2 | TGTGCCAGCAGCCCGATGAGAGAGCAGTACTTC | CASSPMREQYF
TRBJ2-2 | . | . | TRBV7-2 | TGTGCCAGCAGCCGGAGCGGGAACACCGGGGAGCTGTTTTTT | CASSRSGNTGELFF
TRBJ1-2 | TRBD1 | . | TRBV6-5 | TGTGCCAGCAGTTACTCGGACAGGACCTCCTATGGCTACACCTTC | CASSYSDRTSYGYTF
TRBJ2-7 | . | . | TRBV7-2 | TGTGCCAGCACCTCACCACCCTCCTACGAGCAGTACTTC | CASTSPPSYEQYF
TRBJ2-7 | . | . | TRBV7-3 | TGTGCCAGCAGCTCCGGACGGGTTTGGGACGAGCAGTACTTC | CASSSGRVWDEQYF
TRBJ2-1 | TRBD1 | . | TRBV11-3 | TGTGCCAGCAGCCCGGGACAGCGCAATGAGCAGTTCTTC | CASSPGQRNEQFF
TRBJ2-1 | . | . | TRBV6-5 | TGTGCCAGCAGTTACGAACAGGGGGGGTACAATGAGCAGTTCTTC | CASSYEQGGYNEQFF
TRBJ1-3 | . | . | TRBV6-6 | TGTGCCAGCAGGTCGGGTCCCTCTGGAAACACCATATATTTT | CASRSGPSGNTIYF
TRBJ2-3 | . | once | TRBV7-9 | TGTGCCAGCAGCTTAAGAGAACTAACCACAGATACGCAGTATTTT | CASSLRELTTDTQYF
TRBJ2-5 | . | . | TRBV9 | TGTGCCAGCAGCGTAGGACGGGGGGCCGCGAGTTTGACCCAGTACTTC | CASSVGRGAASLTQYF
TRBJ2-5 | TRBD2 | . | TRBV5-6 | TGTGCCAGCAGCCTAGCGGGGAGACAAGAGACCCAGTACTTC | CASSLAGRQETQYF
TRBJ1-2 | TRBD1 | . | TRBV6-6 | TGTGCCAGCTCAGCCGGAGGGGGCGCCTATGGCTACACCTTC | CASSAGGGAYGYTF
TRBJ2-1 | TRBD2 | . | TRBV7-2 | TGTGCCAGCAGCTTAGGGCAAGCGGGGGGGCGGAGTGAGCAGTTCTTC | CASSLGQAGGRSEQFF
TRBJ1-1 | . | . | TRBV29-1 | TGCAGCTCTCAGACAGTTCTGAACACTGAAGCTTTCTTT | CSSQTVLNTEAFF
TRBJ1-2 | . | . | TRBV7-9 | TGTGCCAGCAGCTTTTCCTCTTCAGGATATTATGGCTACACCTTC | CASSFSSSGYYGYTF
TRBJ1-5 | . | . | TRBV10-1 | TGCGCCCCGGCCGGGGGTGGGGATCAGCCCCAGCATTTT | CAPAGGGDQPQHF
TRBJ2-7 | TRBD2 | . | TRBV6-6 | TGTGCCAGCAGTTACTCGGGGGGGGGCTCCTACGAGCAGTACTTC | CASSYSGGGSYEQYF
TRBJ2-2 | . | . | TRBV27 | TGTGCCAGCGGACGACCTGCGGGCGCCGGGGAGCTGTTTTTT | CASGRPAGAGELFF
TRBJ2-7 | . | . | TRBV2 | TGTGCCAGCAGCCCCTGGCAGGAGCAGTACTTC | CASSPWQEQYF